Sequencing of this T cell receptor beta chain was carried out in a study of T cell changes during pregnancy in multiple sclerosis. The length of the CDR3 is 16 residues. Trimming pared 1 base from V and 2 bases from J, leaving 15 bases between. Germline values: CDR1 MGHDK, CDR2 SYGVNS. Produced via immunoSEQ multiplex PCR; TCRdb's table is partial and in-frame only. The data contain about 44,000 clones, roughly 92% of them singletons. The V gene is TRBV25-1, the J gene TRBJ2-7; D may be TRBD2 (7 bases). Sequencing was performed on CD4+ T cells from peripheral blood mononuclear cells, taken in the first trimester of pregnancy. This receptor was obtained from a female donor with multiple sclerosis, enrolled in a pregnancy study. Written as DNA, the CDR3 is TGTGCCAGCAGTGAATGGGGGGCCGGGACTACCTACGAGCAGTACTTC. Protein: CASSEWGAGTTYEQYF.